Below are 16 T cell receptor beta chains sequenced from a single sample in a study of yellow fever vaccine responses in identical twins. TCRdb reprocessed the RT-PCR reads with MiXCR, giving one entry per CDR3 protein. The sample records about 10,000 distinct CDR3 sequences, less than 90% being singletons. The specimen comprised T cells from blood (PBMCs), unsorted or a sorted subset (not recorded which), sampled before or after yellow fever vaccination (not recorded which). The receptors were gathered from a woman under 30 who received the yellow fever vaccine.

In DNA form, the CDR3 reads TGTGCCAGCAGTGAAATCAGTTGGGCTAGCACAGATACGCAGTATTTT. It codes for CASSEISWASTDTQYF. The genes are TRBV2 and TRBJ2-3, with unresolved D. The CDR3 totals 16 residues. Trimming cost V 2 bases and J 0 bases, with 12 bases left between them. Per germline, CDR1 SNHLY and CDR2 FYNNEI. Combining the CDR3 with reference TRBV2 and TRBJ2-3 gives the whole variable domain EPEVTQTPSHQVTQMGQEVILRCVPISNHLYFYWYRQILGQKVEFLVSFYNNEISEKSEIFDDQFSVERPDGSNFTLKIRSTKLEDSAMYFCASSEISWASTDTQYFGPGTRLTVL.

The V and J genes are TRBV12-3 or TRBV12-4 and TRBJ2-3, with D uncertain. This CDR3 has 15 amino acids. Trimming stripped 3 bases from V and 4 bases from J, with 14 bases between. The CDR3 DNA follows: TGTGCCAGCAGTTTGATGGTAGTGACGGCAGATACGCAGTATTTT. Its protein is CASSLMVVTADTQYF.

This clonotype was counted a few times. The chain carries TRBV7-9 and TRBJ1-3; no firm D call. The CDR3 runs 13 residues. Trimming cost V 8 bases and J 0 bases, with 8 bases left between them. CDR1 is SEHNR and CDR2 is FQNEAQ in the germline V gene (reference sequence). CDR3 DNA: TGTGCCAGCGCAGGAGACTCTGGAAACACCATATATTTT. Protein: CASAGDSGNTIYF.

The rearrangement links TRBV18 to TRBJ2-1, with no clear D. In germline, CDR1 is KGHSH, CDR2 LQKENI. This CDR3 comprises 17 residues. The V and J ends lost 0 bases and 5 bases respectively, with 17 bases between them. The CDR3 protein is CASSPPVYLEQHNEQFF. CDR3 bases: TGTGCCAGCTCACCACCGGTCTACCTTGAACAGCACAATGAGCAGTTCTTC.

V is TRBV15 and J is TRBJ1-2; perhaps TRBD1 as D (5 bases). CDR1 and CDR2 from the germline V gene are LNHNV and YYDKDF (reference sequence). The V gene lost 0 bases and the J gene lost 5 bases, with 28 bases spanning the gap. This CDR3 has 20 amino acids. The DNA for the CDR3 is TGTGCCACCAGCAGAGATAGTGCGCGGGACGTAACGTCTATGAGATATGGCTACACCTTC. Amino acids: CATSRDSARDVTSMRYGYTF.

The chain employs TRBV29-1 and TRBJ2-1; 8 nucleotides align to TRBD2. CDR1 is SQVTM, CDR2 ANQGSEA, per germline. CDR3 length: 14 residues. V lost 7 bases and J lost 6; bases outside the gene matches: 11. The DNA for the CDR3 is TGCAGCGCTACCCCAGCGGGGGATCCCAATGAGCAGTTCTTC. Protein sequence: CSATPAGDPNEQFF.

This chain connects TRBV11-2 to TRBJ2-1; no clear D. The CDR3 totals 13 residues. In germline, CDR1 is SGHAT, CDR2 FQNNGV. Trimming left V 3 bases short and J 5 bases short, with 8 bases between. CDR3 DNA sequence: TGTGCCAGCAGCTTCGTAAGTAACAATGAGCAGTTCTTC. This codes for CASSFVSNNEQFF.

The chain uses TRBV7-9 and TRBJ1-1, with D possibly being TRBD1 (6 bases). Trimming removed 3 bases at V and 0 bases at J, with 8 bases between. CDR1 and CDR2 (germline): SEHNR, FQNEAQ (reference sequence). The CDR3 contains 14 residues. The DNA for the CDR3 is TGTGCCAGCAGCTTGGACAGATTGAACACTGAAGCTTTCTTT. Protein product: CASSLDRLNTEAFF.

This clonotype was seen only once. The CDR3 loop reads CASSLDNNLEQYV. The CDR3 coding sequence is TGTGCCAGCAGCTTAGATAACAACCTCGAGCAGTACGTC. This chain joins TRBV7-9 and TRBJ2-7, with no clear D. The germline V gene has CDR1 SEHNR and CDR2 FQNEAQ (reference sequence). The CDR3 length is 13 residues. Trimming shortened V by 1 base and J by 6 bases, and 10 bases separated the two germline ends.

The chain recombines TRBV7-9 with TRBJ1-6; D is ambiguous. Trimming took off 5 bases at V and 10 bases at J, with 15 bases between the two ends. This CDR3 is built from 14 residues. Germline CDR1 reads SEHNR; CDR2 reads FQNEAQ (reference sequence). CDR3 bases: TGTGCCAGCAGCCACCCCAACGCCGGATCACCCCTCCACTTT. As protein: CASSHPNAGSPLHF.

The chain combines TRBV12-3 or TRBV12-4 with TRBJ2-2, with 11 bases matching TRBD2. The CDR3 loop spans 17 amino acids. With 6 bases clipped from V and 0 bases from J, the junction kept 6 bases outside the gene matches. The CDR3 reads CASRLTSGAPNTGELFF. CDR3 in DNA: TGTGCCAGCAGATTGACTAGCGGGGCCCCGAACACCGGGGAGCTGTTTTTT.

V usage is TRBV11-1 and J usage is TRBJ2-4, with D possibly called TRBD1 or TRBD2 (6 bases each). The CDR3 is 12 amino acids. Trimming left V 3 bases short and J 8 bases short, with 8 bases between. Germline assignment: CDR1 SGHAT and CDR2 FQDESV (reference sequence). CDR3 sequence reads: CASSLEGDIQYF. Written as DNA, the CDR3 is TGTGCCAGCAGCTTGGAGGGGGACATTCAGTACTTC.

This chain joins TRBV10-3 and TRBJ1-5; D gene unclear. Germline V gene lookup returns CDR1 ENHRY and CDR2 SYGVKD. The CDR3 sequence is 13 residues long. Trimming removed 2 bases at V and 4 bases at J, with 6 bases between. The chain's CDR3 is CAISETGNQPQHF. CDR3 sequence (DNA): TGTGCCATCAGTGAGACGGGTAATCAGCCCCAGCATTTT.

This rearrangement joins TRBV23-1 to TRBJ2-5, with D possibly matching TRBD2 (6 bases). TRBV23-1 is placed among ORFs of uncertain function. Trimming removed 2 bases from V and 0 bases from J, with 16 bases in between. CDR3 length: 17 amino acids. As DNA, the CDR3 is TGCGCCAGCAGTCAAAGCGTTGCGGGGCCGTACCAAGAGACCCAGTACTTC. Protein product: CASSQSVAGPYQETQYF.

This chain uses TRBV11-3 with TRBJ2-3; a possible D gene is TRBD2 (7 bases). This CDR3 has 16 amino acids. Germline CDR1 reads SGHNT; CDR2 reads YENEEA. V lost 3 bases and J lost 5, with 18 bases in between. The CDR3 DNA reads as TGTGCCAGCAGCTTTACTAGTGGGGGGGCTGGAGATACGCAGTATTTT. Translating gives CASSFTSGGAGDTQYF.

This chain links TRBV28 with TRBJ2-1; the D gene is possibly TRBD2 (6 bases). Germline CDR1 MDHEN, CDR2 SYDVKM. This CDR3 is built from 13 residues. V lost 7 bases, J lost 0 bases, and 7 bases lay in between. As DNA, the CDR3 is TGTGCCAGCACTAGCGCCTCCTACAATGAGCAGTTCTTC. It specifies CASTSASYNEQFF.